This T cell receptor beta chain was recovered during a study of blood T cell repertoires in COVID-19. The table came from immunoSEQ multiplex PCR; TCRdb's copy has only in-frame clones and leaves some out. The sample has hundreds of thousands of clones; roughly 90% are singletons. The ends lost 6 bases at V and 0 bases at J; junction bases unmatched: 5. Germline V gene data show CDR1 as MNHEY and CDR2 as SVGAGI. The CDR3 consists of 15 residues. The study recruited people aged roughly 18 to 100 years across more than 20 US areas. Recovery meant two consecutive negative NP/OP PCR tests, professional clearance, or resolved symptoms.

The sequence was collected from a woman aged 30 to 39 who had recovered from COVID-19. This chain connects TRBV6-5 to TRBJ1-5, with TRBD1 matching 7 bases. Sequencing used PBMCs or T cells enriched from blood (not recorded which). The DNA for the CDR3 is TGTGCCAGCAGGAGGACAGGATTTAGCAATCAGCCCCAGCATTTT. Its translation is CASRRTGFSNQPQHF.